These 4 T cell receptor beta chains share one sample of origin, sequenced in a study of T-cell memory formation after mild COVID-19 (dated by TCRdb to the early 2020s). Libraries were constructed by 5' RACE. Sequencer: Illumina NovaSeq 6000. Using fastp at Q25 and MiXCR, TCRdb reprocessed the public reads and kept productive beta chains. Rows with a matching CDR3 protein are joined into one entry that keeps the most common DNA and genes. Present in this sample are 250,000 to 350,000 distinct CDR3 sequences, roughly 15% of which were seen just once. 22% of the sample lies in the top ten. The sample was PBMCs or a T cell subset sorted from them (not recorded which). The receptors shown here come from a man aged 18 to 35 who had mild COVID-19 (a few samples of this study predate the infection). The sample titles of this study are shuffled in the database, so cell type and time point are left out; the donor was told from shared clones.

The CDR3 protein is CASSQSDTGGDQPQHF. DNA of the CDR3: TGTGCCAGCAGCCAAAGCGATACAGGGGGTGATCAGCCCCAGCATTTT. The chain combines TRBV3-1 with TRBJ1-5; 8 nucleotides line up with TRBD1. This CDR3 has 16 residues. With 2 bases clipped from V and 5 bases from J, the junction kept 8 bases outside the gene matches. CDR1 is LGHDT and CDR2 is YNNKEL in the germline V gene (reference sequence).

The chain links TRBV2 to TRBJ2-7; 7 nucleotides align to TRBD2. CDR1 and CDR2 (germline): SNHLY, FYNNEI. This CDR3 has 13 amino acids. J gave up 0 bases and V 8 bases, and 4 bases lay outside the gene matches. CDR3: CASGEGSSYEQYF. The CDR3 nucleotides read TGTGCCAGCGGGGAGGGGAGCTCCTACGAGCAGTACTTC.

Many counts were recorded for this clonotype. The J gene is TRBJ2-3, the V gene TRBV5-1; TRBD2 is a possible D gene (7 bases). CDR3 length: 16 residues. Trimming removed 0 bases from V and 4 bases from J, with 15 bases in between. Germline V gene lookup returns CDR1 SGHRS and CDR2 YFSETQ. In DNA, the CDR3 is TGCGCCAGCAGCTTGGAGGGGGGGAGTATGGCAGATACGCAGTATTTT. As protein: CASSLEGGSMADTQYF.

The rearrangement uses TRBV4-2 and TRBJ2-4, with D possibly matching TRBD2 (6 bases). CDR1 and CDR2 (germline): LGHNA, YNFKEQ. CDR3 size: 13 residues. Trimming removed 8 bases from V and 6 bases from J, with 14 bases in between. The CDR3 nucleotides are TGTGCCAGCGGGACTGGGGGTGGAAACATTCAGTACTTC. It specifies CASGTGGGNIQYF.